These T cell receptor beta chains were read from a single sample in a study of beta chain features in type 1 diabetes. The assay was immunoSEQ multiplex PCR, and TCRdb's table has in-frame clones only and misses some. This table holds 250,000 to 350,000 clones, about 15% found once. What was sequenced was naive CD4+ T cells from blood. These receptors all stem from a man aged 18 to 29 with type 1 diabetes. The CDR3 runs from the conserved cysteine through the conserved F or W. A D gene is named only where the DNA matches it firmly. Size values are once, few and many counts, or a class for expanded clones, and some rows have none.

CDR3 protein,CDR3 DNA,J gene,D gene,clone size,V gene
CASSPDRREKLFF,TGTGCCAGCAGCCCCGATCGCCGGGAAAAACTGTTTTTT,TRBJ1-4,.,.,TRBV7-9
CASSGSLAGGQANEQFF,TGTGCCAGCAGCGGGTCGCTAGCGGGGGGGCAGGCCAATGAGCAGTTCTTC,TRBJ2-1,TRBD2,.,TRBV9
CASSVPGYMNTEAFF,TGTGCCAGCAGCGTACCGGGATATATGAACACTGAAGCTTTCTTT,TRBJ1-1,.,few,TRBV2
CASSQQTGVGDEQYF,TGCGCCAGCAGCCAACAAACAGGGGTGGGAGACGAGCAGTACTTC,TRBJ2-7,TRBD1,.,TRBV4-3
CASSLLGHQPQHF,TGTGCCAGCAGTTTGTTGGGCCATCAGCCCCAGCATTTT,TRBJ1-5,.,.,TRBV28
CAWDRGVPSGNTIYF,TGTGCCTGGGACCGCGGGGTACCCTCTGGAAACACCATATATTTT,TRBJ1-3,.,.,TRBV30
CASSSTVSYEQYF,TGTGCCAGCAGCTCGACAGTATCCTACGAGCAGTACTTC,TRBJ2-7,.,.,TRBV7-9
CASSVAGGEGADTQYF,TGTGCCAGCAGCGTAGCAGGGGGAGAAGGAGCAGATACGCAGTATTTT,TRBJ2-3,TRBD1,few,TRBV9
CASSLMPGYQETQYF,TGTGCCAGCAGCTTAATGCCCGGGTATCAAGAGACCCAGTACTTC,TRBJ2-5,.,.,TRBV11-2
CAWRARTRENEQFF,TGTGCCTGGAGAGCCCGGACCCGGGAGAATGAGCAGTTCTTC,TRBJ2-1,.,.,TRBV30
CASSPSPGKETQYF,TGTGCCAGCAGCCCAAGTCCAGGGAAAGAGACCCAGTACTTC,TRBJ2-5,.,few,TRBV11-2
CASSLAVAYSYEQYF,TGTGCCAGCAGCTTAGCAGTGGCTTACTCCTACGAGCAGTACTTC,TRBJ2-7,.,few,TRBV11-2